This TCR beta chain appears in the sequencing data of a study of blood T cell repertoires in COVID-19. Study details: Both acute and convalescent COVID-19 samples were obtained from the United States, Italy and Spain. Sources were T cells, B-cell-depleted T cells, or PBMCs; the material itself was cDNA or gDNA.

The CDR3 length is 14 residues. With 10 bases removed from V and 4 bases from J, the gap between germline ends came to 19 bases. Germline V gene sequence: CDR1 LNHDA, CDR2 SQIVND (reference sequence). In the original analysis: Researchers report that nucleated cell counts were estimated from reference gene primer amplification. TCRdb's copy holds only in-frame clones and misses some; the assay was immunoSEQ multiplex PCR. The V and J calls and clone size were taken over from that table, and D and trimming were inferred from the DNA. The sample shows over 250,000 clones, 85% of them seen only once. The chain joins TRBV19 to TRBJ1-2; unclear D gene. Sequencing was done on a sample of peripheral blood. The source is a man aged 50 to 60 with active or convalescent COVID-19. CDR3 sequence reads: CATKREGRSYGYTF. CDR3 nucleotide sequence: TGTGCCACAAAAAGAGAGGGCAGGAGCTATGGCTACACCTTC.